Included here is one T cell receptor (beta chain) sequence, with context. Its antigen is unknown. V dropped 4 bases and J dropped 3; count of bases not matched to a gene: 15. Germline V gene data show CDR1 as LNHDA and CDR2 as SQIVND (reference sequence). The length of the CDR3 is 20 residues. This sample is part of a study of cytomegalovirus exposure and HLA in healthy donors. General study points: The authors judged a highly shared variant cluster likely a sequencing artifact.

A multiplex PCR was run with 60 Vbeta primers and 13 Jbeta primers. This table comes from immunoSEQ multiplex PCR, and its TCRdb copy is limited to in-frame clones, with some not included. The sample includes some 220,000 clones, approximately 80% of them seen just once. Sequenced: PBMCs. The source of this sequence is a woman aged 40-49 years in good health and CMV-seronegative. The chain links TRBV19 to TRBJ2-1; 13 bases fit TRBD2. CDR3 protein: CASSTEHPRTSGGYYNEQFF. As DNA, the CDR3 is TGTGCCAGTAGTACCGAACACCCCAGGACTAGCGGGGGCTACTACAATGAGCAGTTCTTC. Drawing the rest from reference TRBV19 and TRBJ2-1, the complete variable domain is DGGITQSPKYLFRKEGQNVTLSCEQNLNHDAMYWYRQDPGQGLRLIYYSQIVNDFQKGDIAEGYSVSREKKESFPLTVTSAQKNPTAFYLCASSTEHPRTSGGYYNEQFFGPGTRLTVL.